The rows below give T cell receptor beta chains drawn from one sample of a study of identical twins. TCRdb re-called the 5' RACE reads with MiXCR, one entry per CDR3 protein. Seen here are under 400,000 distinct CDR3 sequences, 7% to 9.5% observed once, and the top ten hold under 10%. Input material: naive T cells sorted from blood. Receptors originate from a woman in her forties or fifties in good health. The CDR3 runs from the conserved cysteine through the conserved F or W. The order of the fields is clone size, D gene, V gene, J gene, CDR3 protein, CDR3 DNA. D genes are given only for firm matches. Size values are once, few and many counts, or a class for expanded clones, and some rows have none.

few	TRBD2	TRBV10-2	TRBJ2-1	CASNRAGGTYNEQFF	TGCGCCAGCAATAGGGCGGGAGGCACCTACAATGAGCAGTTCTTC
many	-	TRBV12-3/TRBV12-4	TRBJ1-5	CASSQQGGARQPQHF	TGTGCCAGCAGTCAACAGGGAGGAGCTCGTCAGCCCCAGCATTTT
many	-	TRBV29-1	TRBJ1-2	CSVEQGYGYTF	TGCAGCGTTGAACAGGGTTATGGCTACACCTTC
few	TRBD1	TRBV15	TRBJ2-3	CATKKDRGLADTQYF	TGTGCCACCAAAAAGGACAGGGGGCTTGCAGATACGCAGTATTTT
-	-	TRBV11-2	TRBJ2-1	CASSRSDSYNEQFF	TGTGCCAGCAGCCGGTCCGACTCCTACAATGAGCAGTTCTTC
-	TRBD2	TRBV2	TRBJ2-7	CASSFSGDPSYEQYF	TGTGCCAGCAGCTTTAGCGGGGACCCCTCCTACGAGCAGTACTTC
few	-	TRBV7-8	TRBJ2-6	CASSLMGSFHSGANVLTF	TGTGCCAGCAGCCTCATGGGCAGTTTCCACTCTGGGGCCAACGTCCTGACTTTC
many	TRBD2	TRBV5-6	TRBJ2-5	CASSLKFFGLGLAGKGNQETQYF	TGTGCCAGCAGCTTGAAGTTCTTTGGGTTGGGACTAGCGGGAAAGGGGAACCAAGAGACCCAGTACTTC
few	-	TRBV10-3	TRBJ2-7	CATKASYEQYF	TGTGCCACAAAGGCGTCCTACGAGCAGTACTTC
-	TRBD1	TRBV2	TRBJ2-3	CASTEWQGESTDTQYF	TGTGCCAGCACCGAATGGCAGGGGGAAAGCACAGATACGCAGTATTTT
few	-	TRBV3-1	TRBJ2-3	CASSQVGRATTDTQYF	TGTGCCAGCAGCCAAGTCGGTCGGGCCACCACAGATACGCAGTATTTT
-	-	TRBV5-6	TRBJ2-7	CASSLFGESSYEQYF	TGTGCCAGCAGTCTCTTTGGGGAGAGCTCCTACGAGCAGTACTTC
-	TRBD2	TRBV20-1	TRBJ2-4	CSAHDSGRGGIQYF	TGCAGTGCGCACGATAGCGGGAGGGGCGGGATTCAGTACTTC
many	TRBD2	TRBV12-3/TRBV12-4	TRBJ2-4	CASSLASGRNIQYF	TGTGCCAGCAGTTTAGCTAGCGGGAGAAACATTCAGTACTTC
-	-	TRBV12-3/TRBV12-4	TRBJ1-4	CASSLALTADNEKLFF	TGTGCCAGCAGTTTAGCGCTAACGGCTGATAATGAAAAACTGTTTTTT
-	TRBD2	TRBV6-6	TRBJ2-7	CASSYSLAGWDEQYF	TGTGCCAGCAGTTACTCCCTAGCGGGATGGGACGAGCAGTACTTC
few	TRBD1	TRBV7-9	TRBJ1-1	CASSLYQGAAEAFF	TGTGCCAGCAGCTTATATCAGGGGGCGGCGGAAGCTTTCTTT
-	TRBD1	TRBV7-9	TRBJ1-2	CASSWVPGQSNYGYTF	TGTGCCAGCAGCTGGGTACCGGGACAGTCTAACTATGGCTACACCTTC
few	-	TRBV2	TRBJ2-3	CASSEVDTQYF	TGTGCCAGCAGTGAGGTAGATACGCAGTATTTT
many	-	TRBV7-9	TRBJ2-1	CASSLGRLELNEQFF	TGTGCCAGCAGCTTAGGTCGACTAGAGCTCAATGAGCAGTTCTTC
-	-	TRBV5-1	TRBJ1-1	CASSQAQVGNTEAFF	TGCGCCAGCAGCCAAGCCCAAGTTGGGAACACTGAAGCTTTCTTT
-	-	TRBV12-3/TRBV12-4	TRBJ1-2	CASSLAGIEYGYTF	TGTGCCAGCAGTTTGGCAGGGATAGAGTATGGCTACACCTTC
-	TRBD1	TRBV7-6	TRBJ2-7	CASSSPYRGRYEQYF	TGTGCCAGCAGCTCACCCTACAGGGGAAGGTACGAGCAGTACTTC
-	-	TRBV6-1	TRBJ2-5	CASSEGKTQYF	TGTGCCAGCAGTGAAGGAAAGACCCAGTACTTC
-	TRBD2	TRBV20-1	TRBJ2-3	CSCLDSGSGDTQYF	TGCAGTTGTTTAGATAGCGGGAGTGGGGATACGCAGTATTTT
many	-	TRBV27	TRBJ1-1	CASSSLRGGWTEAFF	TGTGCCAGCAGTTCCCTCCGGGGGGGGTGGACTGAAGCTTTCTTT
many	-	TRBV10-1	TRBJ2-1	CASSVGAYNEQFF	TGCGCCAGCAGTGTAGGGGCGTACAATGAGCAGTTCTTC
many	-	TRBV7-9	TRBJ2-1	CASSFAGSGDEQFF	TGTGCCAGCAGCTTTGCCGGGAGTGGTGATGAGCAGTTCTTC
few	TRBD2	TRBV7-9	TRBJ2-5	CASSPRTSGMRAQYF	TGTGCCAGCAGCCCACGGACTAGCGGGATGAGGGCACAGTACTTC
-	TRBD2	TRBV15	TRBJ2-6	CATSRDRAGGSGANVLTF	TGTGCCACCAGCAGAGACCGGGCGGGGGGCTCTGGGGCCAACGTCCTGACTTTC
few	-	TRBV10-1	TRBJ2-1	CASGNLRGPGDNEQFF	TGCGCCAGCGGCAACCTCCGAGGACCCGGGGACAATGAGCAGTTCTTC
few	-	TRBV5-1	TRBJ1-5	CASSLDGVNQPQHF	TGCGCCAGCAGCTTGGATGGGGTCAATCAGCCCCAGCATTTT
few	-	TRBV4-1	TRBJ2-7	CASFFEQYF	TGCGCCAGCTTCTTCGAGCAGTACTTC
many	-	TRBV4-1	TRBJ2-7	CASSQGPREQYF	TGCGCCAGCAGCCAGGGACCAAGGGAGCAGTACTTC
many	TRBD2	TRBV7-8	TRBJ2-1	CASSSLAGGYNEQFF	TGTGCCAGCAGTTCACTAGCGGGAGGTTACAATGAGCAGTTCTTC
-	TRBD2	TRBV5-1	TRBJ2-3	CASSTGLAGGLSTDTQYF	TGCGCCAGCAGCACCGGACTAGCGGGAGGACTTAGCACAGATACGCAGTATTTT
-	TRBD1	TRBV29-1	TRBJ2-4	CSVSRTGGLGAKNIQYF	TGCAGCGTTTCCAGGACAGGGGGCCTCGGGGCCAAAAACATTCAGTACTTC
many	TRBD1	TRBV12-3/TRBV12-4	TRBJ1-2	CASRGDRWGYTF	TGTGCCAGCAGGGGGGACAGGTGGGGCTACACCTTC
few	TRBD2	TRBV7-6	TRBJ2-3	CASSLMPAGGDTQYF	TGTGCCAGCAGCCTCATGCCGGCGGGAGGAGATACGCAGTATTTT
few	-	TRBV10-3	TRBJ1-5	CAISKTGPNNSNQPQHF	TGTGCCATCAGCAAGACAGGTCCGAACAATAGCAATCAGCCCCAGCATTTT
few	-	TRBV20-1	TRBJ2-3	CSHSGTDTQYF	TGCAGTCATAGCGGCACAGATACGCAGTATTTT
few	TRBD2	TRBV20-1	TRBJ2-3	CSAPNGLAGNTQYF	TGCAGTGCTCCCAACGGACTAGCGGGGAATACGCAGTATTTT
-	TRBD2	TRBV15	TRBJ2-7	CATSRSREWSYEQYF	TGTGCCACCAGCAGGTCGCGGGAGTGGTCCTACGAGCAGTACTTC
few	-	TRBV27	TRBJ1-5	CAINGRGSNQPQHF	TGTGCCATAAACGGACGGGGGAGCAATCAGCCCCAGCATTTT
many	-	TRBV12-3/TRBV12-4	TRBJ2-7	CASSLAGYEQYF	TGTGCCAGCAGTTTAGCAGGCTACGAGCAGTACTTC
many	-	TRBV6-4	TRBJ2-3	CASRDSAPTDTQYF	TGTGCCAGCAGAGATTCGGCCCCTACAGATACGCAGTATTTT
-	-	TRBV7-8	TRBJ2-1	CASSLYGQYNEQFF	TGTGCCAGCAGCTTATATGGCCAGTACAATGAGCAGTTCTTC
-	-	TRBV27	TRBJ2-3	CASSPLDRRADTQYF	TGTGCCAGCAGTCCTCTCGATAGGAGGGCAGATACGCAGTATTTT
-	-	TRBV15	TRBJ1-1	CATSRDHGSGDTEAFF	TGTGCCACCAGCAGAGATCACGGGTCGGGGGACACTGAAGCTTTCTTT
-	-	TRBV3-1	TRBJ1-1	CASSSRAGAFF	TGTGCCAGCTCTAGTCGCGCTGGAGCTTTCTTT
few	-	TRBV7-6	TRBJ1-6	CASSLVMGGNSPLHF	TGTGCCAGCAGCTTAGTGATGGGGGGTAATTCACCCCTCCACTTT
many	-	TRBV19	TRBJ2-5	CASSTVLYQETQYF	TGTGCCAGCAGCACCGTCTTGTACCAAGAGACCCAGTACTTC
-	-	TRBV28	TRBJ1-1	CASSLMGPNTEAFF	TGTGCCAGCAGTTTAATGGGCCCTAACACTGAAGCTTTCTTT